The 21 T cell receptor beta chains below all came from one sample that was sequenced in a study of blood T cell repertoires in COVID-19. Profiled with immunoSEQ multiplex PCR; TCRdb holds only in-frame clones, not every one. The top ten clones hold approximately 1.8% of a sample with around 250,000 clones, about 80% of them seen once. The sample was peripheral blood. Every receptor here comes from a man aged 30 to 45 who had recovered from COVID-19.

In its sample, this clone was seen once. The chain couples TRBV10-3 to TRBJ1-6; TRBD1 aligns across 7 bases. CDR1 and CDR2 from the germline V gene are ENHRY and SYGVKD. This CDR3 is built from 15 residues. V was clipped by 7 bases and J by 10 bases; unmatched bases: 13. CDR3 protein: CAIKGTGQEGSPLHF. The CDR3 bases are TGTGCCATCAAAGGGACTGGACAGGAAGGATCACCCCTCCACTTT.

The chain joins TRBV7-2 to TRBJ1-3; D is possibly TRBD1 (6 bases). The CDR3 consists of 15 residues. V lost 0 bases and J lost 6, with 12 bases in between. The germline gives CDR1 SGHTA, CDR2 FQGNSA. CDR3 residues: CASSLAATGSNTIYF. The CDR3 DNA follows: TGTGCCAGCAGCTTAGCCGCGACAGGTTCAAACACCATATATTTT.

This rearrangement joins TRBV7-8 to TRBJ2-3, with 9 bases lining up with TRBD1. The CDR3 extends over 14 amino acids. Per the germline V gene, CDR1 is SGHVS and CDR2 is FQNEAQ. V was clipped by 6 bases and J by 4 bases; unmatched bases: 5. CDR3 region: CASRKGTGSDTQYF. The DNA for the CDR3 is TGTGCCAGCAGAAAAGGGACAGGGTCAGATACGCAGTATTTT.

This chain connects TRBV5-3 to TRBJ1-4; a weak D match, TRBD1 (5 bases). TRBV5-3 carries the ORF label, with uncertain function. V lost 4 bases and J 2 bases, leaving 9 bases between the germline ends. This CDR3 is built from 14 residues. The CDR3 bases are TGTGCCAGAAGCGCCGGACACACTAATGAAAAACTGTTTTTT. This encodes CARSAGHTNEKLFF.

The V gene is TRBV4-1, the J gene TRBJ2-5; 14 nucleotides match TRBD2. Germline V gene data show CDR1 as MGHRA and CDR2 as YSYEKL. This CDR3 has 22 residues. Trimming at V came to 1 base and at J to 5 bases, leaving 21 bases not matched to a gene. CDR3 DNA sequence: TGCGCCAGCAGCCAAGGCCCCACTTTGCCTTTGACTAGCGGGGGGGCCTGGGAGACCCAGTACTTC. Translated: CASSQGPTLPLTSGGAWETQYF.

In DNA form, the CDR3 reads TGTGCCAGCAGTCCATCAGGGGGGAGCAATCAGCCCCAGCATTTT. This gives the protein CASSPSGGSNQPQHF. The genes are TRBV28 and TRBJ1-5; 7 bases match TRBD1. Germline V lookup: CDR1 MDHEN, CDR2 SYDVKM. This CDR3 has 15 amino acids. The ends lost 5 bases at V and 1 base at J; junction bases unmatched: 5.

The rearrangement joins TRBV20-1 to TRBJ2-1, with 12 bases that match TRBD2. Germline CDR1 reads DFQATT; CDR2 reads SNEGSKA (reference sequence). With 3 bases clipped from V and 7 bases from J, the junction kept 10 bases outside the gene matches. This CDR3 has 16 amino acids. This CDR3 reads CSASRTSGVSRNEQFF. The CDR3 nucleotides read TGCAGTGCTAGTCGGACTAGCGGGGTCTCGCGTAATGAGCAGTTCTTC.

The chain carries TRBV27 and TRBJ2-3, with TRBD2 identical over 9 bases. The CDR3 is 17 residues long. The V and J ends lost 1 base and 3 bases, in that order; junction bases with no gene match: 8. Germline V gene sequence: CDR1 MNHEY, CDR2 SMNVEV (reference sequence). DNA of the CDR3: TGTGCCAGCAGTTTATTACCTAGCGGGGCCCGTACAGATACGCAGTATTTT. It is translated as CASSLLPSGARTDTQYF.

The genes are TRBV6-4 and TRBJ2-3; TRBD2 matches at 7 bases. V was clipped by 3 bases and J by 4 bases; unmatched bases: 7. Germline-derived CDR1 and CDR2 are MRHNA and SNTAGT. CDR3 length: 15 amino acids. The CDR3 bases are TGTGCCAGCAGTGAAGCGACTAGCCTGCCAGATACGCAGTATTTT. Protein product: CASSEATSLPDTQYF.

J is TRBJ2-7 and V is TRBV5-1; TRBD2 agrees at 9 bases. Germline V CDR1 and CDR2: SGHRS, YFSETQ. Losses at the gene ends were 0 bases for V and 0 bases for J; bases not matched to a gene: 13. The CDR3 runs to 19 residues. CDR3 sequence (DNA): TGCGCCAGCAGCTTGGACGGTCGTCGCGGGGGGGCGAGCTCCTACGAGCAGTACTTC. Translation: CASSLDGRRGGASSYEQYF.

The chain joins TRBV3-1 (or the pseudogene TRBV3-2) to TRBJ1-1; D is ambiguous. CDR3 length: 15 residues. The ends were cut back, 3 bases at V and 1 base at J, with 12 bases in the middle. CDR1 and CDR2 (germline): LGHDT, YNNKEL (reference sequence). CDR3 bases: TGTGCCAGCAGCCAGATTTGGAGTTCGAACACTGAAGCTTTCTTT. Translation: CASSQIWSSNTEAFF.

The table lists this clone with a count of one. The CDR3 here is CASRYGTNGNTIYF. The CDR3 DNA reads TGTGCCAGCAGATACGGGACTAACGGAAACACCATATATTTT. The rearrangement joins TRBV5-4 to TRBJ1-3; possible D gene TRBD1, 5 bases. The CDR3 runs to 14 residues. Trimming left V 5 bases short and J 4 bases short, with 13 bases between. Germline V gene lookup returns CDR1 SGHNT and CDR2 YYREEE (reference sequence).

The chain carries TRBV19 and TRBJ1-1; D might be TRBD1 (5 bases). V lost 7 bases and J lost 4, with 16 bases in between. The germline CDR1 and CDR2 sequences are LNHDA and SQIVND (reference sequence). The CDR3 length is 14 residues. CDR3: CASNRGGLGTEAFF. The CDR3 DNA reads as TGTGCCAGTAATCGGGGGGGGTTGGGCACTGAAGCTTTCTTT. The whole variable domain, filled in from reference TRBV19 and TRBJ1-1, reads DGGITQSPKYLFRKEGQNVTLSCEQNLNHDAMYWYRQDPGQGLRLIYYSQIVNDFQKGDIAEGYSVSREKKESFPLTVTSAQKNPTAFYLCASNRGGLGTEAFFGQGTRLTVV.

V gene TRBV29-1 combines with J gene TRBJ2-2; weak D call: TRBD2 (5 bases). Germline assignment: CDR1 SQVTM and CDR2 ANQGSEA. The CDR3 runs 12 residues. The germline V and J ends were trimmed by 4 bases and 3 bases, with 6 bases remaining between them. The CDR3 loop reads CSVADYTGELFF. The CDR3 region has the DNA TGCAGCGTTGCGGACTACACCGGGGAGCTGTTTTTT.

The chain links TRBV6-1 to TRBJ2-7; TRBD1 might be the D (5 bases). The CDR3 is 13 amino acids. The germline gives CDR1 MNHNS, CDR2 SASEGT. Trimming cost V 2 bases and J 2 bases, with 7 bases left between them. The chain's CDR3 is CASSETGPYEQYF. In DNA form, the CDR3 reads TGTGCCAGCAGTGAAACAGGCCCCTACGAGCAGTACTTC.

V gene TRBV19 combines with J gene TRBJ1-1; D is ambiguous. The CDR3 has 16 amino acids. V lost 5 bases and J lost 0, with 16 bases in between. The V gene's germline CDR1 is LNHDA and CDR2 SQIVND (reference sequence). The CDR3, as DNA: TGTGCCAGTAGTGTATATAATGGGAGAATGAACACTGAAGCTTTCTTT. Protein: CASSVYNGRMNTEAFF.

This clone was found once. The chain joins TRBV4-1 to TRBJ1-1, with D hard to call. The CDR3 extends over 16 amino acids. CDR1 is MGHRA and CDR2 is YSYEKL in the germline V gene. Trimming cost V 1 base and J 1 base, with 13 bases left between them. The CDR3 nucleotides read TGCGCCAGCAGCCAAGCCTTTTCGAGAGGGAACACTGAAGCTTTCTTT. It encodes CASSQAFSRGNTEAFF.

CDR3 coding DNA: TGTGCCAGCAGCCCCAACCGCGGACAGCTCCACACCTTC. Protein: CASSPNRGQLHTF. V is TRBV14 and J is TRBJ1-2; TRBD1 is a possible D gene (6 bases). V shed 4 bases and J shed 12 bases, with 18 bases lying between them. Germline V gives CDR1 SGHDN, CDR2 FVKESK. CDR3 length: 13 residues.

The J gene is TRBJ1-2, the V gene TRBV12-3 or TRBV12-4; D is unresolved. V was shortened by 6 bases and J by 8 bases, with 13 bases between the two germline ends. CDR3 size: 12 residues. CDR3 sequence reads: CASSNNRRGYTF. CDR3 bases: TGTGCCAGCAGCAATAACCGTCGGGGCTACACCTTC.

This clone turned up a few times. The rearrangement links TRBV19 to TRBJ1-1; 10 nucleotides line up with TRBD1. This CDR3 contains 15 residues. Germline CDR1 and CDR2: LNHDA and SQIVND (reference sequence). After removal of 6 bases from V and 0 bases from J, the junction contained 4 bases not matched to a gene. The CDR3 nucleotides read TGTGCCAGTAGCAGACAGGGGGCGGTGAACACTGAAGCTTTCTTT. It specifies CASSRQGAVNTEAFF.

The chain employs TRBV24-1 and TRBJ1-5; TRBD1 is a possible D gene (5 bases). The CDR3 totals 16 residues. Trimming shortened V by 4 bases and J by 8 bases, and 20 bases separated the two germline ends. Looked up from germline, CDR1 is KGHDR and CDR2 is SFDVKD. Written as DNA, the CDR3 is TGTGCCACCAGTGAGAACAGGTCGGAAAAGTCGGAGCCCCAGCATTTT. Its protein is CATSENRSEKSEPQHF.